Presented here are 5 T cell receptor beta chains from one specimen sequenced in a study of esophageal squamous cell carcinoma tumors. PCR used a TCR alpha or TCR beta constant-region primer with a P20EA primer, then nested PCR with CA2 or CB2. TCR genes were amplified by unbiased adaptor ligation RT-PCR, with reverse transcription primed by a polyT18-containing BSL-18E primer. TCRdb reanalysed the 5' RACE reads using MiXCR and keeps one entry per CDR3 protein. The sample comprises 1,200 or so distinct CDR3 sequences, around 13% of which are singletons, and about 32% rests with the top ten. The sample was tumor tissue. The receptors come from a man aged 50 to 80 with esophageal squamous cell carcinoma.

By sample share, this clonotype is medium-sized. The rearrangement joins TRBV7-2 to TRBJ2-7, with 7 bases that match TRBD2. Per germline, CDR1 SGHTA and CDR2 FQGNSA. Unmatched junction bases numbered 14, after V lost 4 bases and J lost 5 bases. The CDR3 is 16 residues long. CDR3 sequence: CASSSLPGLLSHEQYF. CDR3 nucleotide sequence: TGTGCCAGCAGCTCGTTACCGGGACTACTCTCACACGAGCAGTACTTC.

This clonotype is deemed medium-sized. The rearrangement links TRBV12-3 or TRBV12-4 to TRBJ1-5; TRBD1 aligns across 10 bases. The CDR3 contains 15 residues. With 6 bases clipped from V and 7 bases from J, the junction kept 9 bases outside the gene matches. The CDR3 region has the DNA TGTGCCAGCAGCCTGACAGGGGGCGGAGGGCAGCCCCAGCATTTT. The encoded protein is CASSLTGGGGQPQHF.

With regard to this clonotype: With a much larger clone just one base away, this may be a read error. The chain combines TRBV7-8 with TRBJ2-7; no definite D call. This CDR3 is built from 16 residues. V lost 3 bases to trimming and J lost 0 bases, with 15 bases between them. Germline V gives CDR1 SGHVS, CDR2 FQNEAQ. CDR3 amino acids: CASSFEVGMSSYEQYF. For the CDR3, the DNA is TGTGCCAGCAGCTTTGAGGTGGGAATGTCCTCCTACGAGCAGTACTTC.

By share, this clonotype counts as medium-sized. The CDR3 DNA reads TGCAGTGGCCTGGGGGAGGTTAATTCACCCCTCCACTTT. It encodes CSGLGEVNSPLHF. The rearrangement uses TRBV20-1 and TRBJ1-6, with D possibly matching TRBD1 (5 bases). The V and J ends lost 7 bases and 6 bases respectively, with 13 bases between them. From germline, CDR1 is DFQATT and CDR2 SNEGSKA (reference sequence). The CDR3 extends over 13 amino acids.

The table lists this clonotype with a few counts. The CDR3 DNA sequence: TGCAGCGTTGAAGGGGGGGGGGGGCAGCCCCAGCATTTT. Its translation: CSVEGGGGQPQHF. The chain employs TRBV29-1 and TRBJ1-5, with D perhaps matching TRBD1 (5 bases). Germline V CDR1 and CDR2: SQVTM, ANQGSEA. With 1 base removed from V and 7 bases from J, the gap between germline ends came to 11 bases. This CDR3 comprises 13 residues.